The rows below give T cell receptor beta chains drawn from one sample of a study of blood T cells in healthy people across ages. Each CDR3 protein is one row after TCRdb ran MiXCR on the 5' RACE reads. The data contain 590,000 or so distinct CDR3 sequences, under 30% of them seen just once; the ten biggest clones take up more than 15%. Specimen: blood. These receptors were obtained from a woman older than 75 in good health. Both conserved end residues are part of each CDR3. Fields, in order: J gene, V gene, clone size, D gene, CDR3 DNA, CDR3 protein. A D gene is named only where the DNA matches it firmly. Clone size is given for some rows only: seen once, a few or many times, or a class if the clone is expanded.

j_call: TRBJ2-3
v_call: TRBV5-6
clone_size: -
d_call: TRBD2
cdr3_nt: TGTGCCAGCAGCTTGCCGGGGGGAGGAGGAGGGCCAGATACGCAGTATTTT
cdr3_aa: CASSLPGGGGGPDTQYF

j_call: TRBJ1-1
v_call: TRBV5-5
clone_size: -
d_call: -
cdr3_nt: TGTGCCAGCAGCTGGTCAATGAACACTGAAGCTTTCTTT
cdr3_aa: CASSWSMNTEAFF

j_call: TRBJ1-4
v_call: TRBV2
clone_size: many
d_call: -
cdr3_nt: TGTGCCAGCAGTGAAGCGCTTCGGGGAAATAATGAAAAACTGTTTTTT
cdr3_aa: CASSEALRGNNEKLFF

j_call: TRBJ2-7
v_call: TRBV4-1
clone_size: many
d_call: TRBD2
cdr3_nt: TGCGCCAGCAGCCAAGGGGCGACTAGCGGTTATACCTACGAGCAGTACTTC
cdr3_aa: CASSQGATSGYTYEQYF

j_call: TRBJ1-4
v_call: TRBV30
clone_size: many
d_call: TRBD1
cdr3_nt: TGTGCCTGGAGTCCCGGGACAGCCAATGAAAAACTGTTTTTT
cdr3_aa: CAWSPGTANEKLFF

j_call: TRBJ2-4
v_call: TRBV12-3/TRBV12-4
clone_size: few
d_call: -
cdr3_nt: TGTGCCAGCGGTCGTACCGGGAATGGCAACATTCAGTACTTC
cdr3_aa: CASGRTGNGNIQYF

j_call: TRBJ2-7
v_call: TRBV12-3/TRBV12-4
clone_size: -
d_call: TRBD2
cdr3_nt: TGTGCCAGCAGTTTCCGGCTAGCGGGGGGACGAGAGCAGTACTTC
cdr3_aa: CASSFRLAGGREQYF

j_call: TRBJ2-3
v_call: TRBV3-1
clone_size: -
d_call: TRBD2
cdr3_nt: TGTGCCAGCAGCCAAGGGTTGCCGAGCGGGGGAGGTAATACGCAGTATTTT
cdr3_aa: CASSQGLPSGGGNTQYF

j_call: TRBJ1-1
v_call: TRBV20-1
clone_size: -
d_call: -
cdr3_nt: TGCAGTGCTAGAGATGTGCGGGAGAGGCTTCCTGAAGCTTTCTTT
cdr3_aa: CSARDVRERLPEAFF

j_call: TRBJ1-2
v_call: TRBV28
clone_size: once
d_call: -
cdr3_nt: TGTGCCAGCGCTCCGGGAGGGGGTACCTATGGCTACACCTTC
cdr3_aa: CASAPGGGTYGYTF

j_call: TRBJ2-5
v_call: TRBV4-1
clone_size: many
d_call: TRBD1
cdr3_nt: TGCGCCAGCAGCCAGGACTCGACAGGGGGCGGTGAGACCCAGTACTTC
cdr3_aa: CASSQDSTGGGETQYF

j_call: TRBJ2-7
v_call: TRBV7-3
clone_size: many
d_call: -
cdr3_nt: TGTGCCAGCAGCTTACTAGTGAAAGAACGCCACGAGCAGTACTTC
cdr3_aa: CASSLLVKERHEQYF

j_call: TRBJ2-3
v_call: TRBV7-6
clone_size: many
d_call: -
cdr3_nt: TGTGCCAGCCACCGGGGGCCCACAGATACGCAGTATTTT
cdr3_aa: CASHRGPTDTQYF

j_call: TRBJ1-1
v_call: TRBV7-2
clone_size: -
d_call: -
cdr3_nt: TGTACCAGCAGCTTAGGGGGGTTCAACACTGAAGCTTTCTTT
cdr3_aa: CTSSLGGFNTEAFF

j_call: TRBJ1-1
v_call: TRBV30
clone_size: -
d_call: -
cdr3_nt: TGTGCCTGGAGCGCGGGGGTGCACACTGAAGCTTTCTTT
cdr3_aa: CAWSAGVHTEAFF

j_call: TRBJ2-3
v_call: TRBV6-1
clone_size: few
d_call: TRBD2
cdr3_nt: TGTGCCAGCAGTGATGTTGGCGGGGGGACAGATACGCAGTATTTT
cdr3_aa: CASSDVGGGTDTQYF

j_call: TRBJ2-1
v_call: TRBV30
clone_size: few
d_call: -
cdr3_nt: TGTGCCTGGAGTGTGAGGGATCTGGAGCAGTTCTTC
cdr3_aa: CAWSVRDLEQFF

j_call: TRBJ2-1
v_call: TRBV4-2
clone_size: -
d_call: -
cdr3_nt: TGTGCCAGCAGCCAAGATTGGGGGGCCTCCTACAATGAGCAGTTCTTC
cdr3_aa: CASSQDWGASYNEQFF

j_call: TRBJ2-2
v_call: TRBV5-1
clone_size: -
d_call: TRBD2
cdr3_nt: TGCGCCAGCAGCTTAATAGCGGGGCACGGGGAGCTGTTTTTT
cdr3_aa: CASSLIAGHGELFF

j_call: TRBJ1-1
v_call: TRBV20-1
clone_size: -
d_call: TRBD1
cdr3_nt: TGCAGTGCTAGCAGGGGGCGAAATGCTGAAGCTTTCTTT
cdr3_aa: CSASRGRNAEAFF

j_call: TRBJ2-3
v_call: TRBV27
clone_size: many
d_call: -
cdr3_nt: TGTGCCAGCCGATTAGGAGGGGGGTCAGATACGCAGTATTTT
cdr3_aa: CASRLGGGSDTQYF

j_call: TRBJ2-3
v_call: TRBV15
clone_size: many
d_call: TRBD2
cdr3_nt: TGTGCCACCAGCAGCGGACTAGCGGGGGGGAACACAGATACGCAGTATTTT
cdr3_aa: CATSSGLAGGNTDTQYF

j_call: TRBJ2-5
v_call: TRBV6-5
clone_size: -
d_call: -
cdr3_nt: TGTGCCAGCAGTACCGGTAGGGGCTTCCAAGAGACCCAGTACTTC
cdr3_aa: CASSTGRGFQETQYF

j_call: TRBJ1-6
v_call: TRBV20-1
clone_size: -
d_call: -
cdr3_nt: TGCAGTGCTAAGAGCCCTAATTCACCCCTCCACTTT
cdr3_aa: CSAKSPNSPLHF